This is a list of T cell receptor beta chains from one sample in a study of OX40 agonist ivuxolimab in advanced cancers. The method was immunoSEQ multiplex PCR; TCRdb's version includes in-frame clones alone and lacks a portion of them. The sample shows fewer than 80,000 clones, 70% to 90% of them seen only once. Source: CD4+ or CD8+ T cells sorted from blood, taken in a trial of the OX40 agonist ivuxolimab. All receptors come from an adult with an advanced solid tumor such as melanoma, head and neck, liver or kidney cancer. CDR3s include the opening cysteine and the closing phenylalanine or tryptophan. The order of the fields is D gene, clone size, J gene, V gene, CDR3 protein, CDR3 DNA. D genes are given only for firm matches. Clone size is given for some rows only: seen once, a few or many times, or a class if the clone is expanded.

>-|-|TRBJ1-3|TRBV19
CGSTGSRGNSGNTIYF
TGTGGTTCCACGGGTTCGAGGGGAAACTCTGGAAACACCATATATTTT
>-|few|TRBJ1-3|TRBV18
CASSDNGLSGNTIYF
TGTGCCAGCTCTGACAATGGGCTCTCTGGAAACACCATATATTTT
>-|-|TRBJ2-5|TRBV19
CASSTSRGRETQYF
TGTGCCAGTAGTACATCGAGGGGAAGAGAGACCCAGTACTTC
>-|-|TRBJ2-7|TRBV30
CAWGRQPSSYEQYF
TGTGCCTGGGGAAGACAGCCGAGCTCCTACGAGCAGTACTTC
>-|-|TRBJ1-1|TRBV23-1
CASSRQGMNTEAFF
TGCGCCAGCAGTCGGCAGGGAATGAACACTGAAGCTTTCTTT
>-|-|TRBJ1-5|TRBV16
CASSQSGGEFLRNQPQHF
TGTGCCAGCAGCCAATCGGGCGGGGAGTTTCTTCGCAATCAGCCCCAGCATTTT
>TRBD2|-|TRBJ2-4|TRBV9
CASSVRAGGKNIQYF
TGTGCCAGCAGCGTTCGAGCGGGGGGGAAAAACATTCAGTACTTC
>TRBD2|-|TRBJ2-7|TRBV15
CATSRDSGSTSYEQYF
TGTGCCACCAGCAGAGACAGCGGGAGTACTTCCTACGAGCAGTACTTC
>TRBD2|-|TRBJ2-7|TRBV10-3
CAISEGLAGRSSYEQYF
TGTGCCATCAGTGAGGGACTAGCGGGGAGGAGCTCCTACGAGCAGTACTTC
>TRBD1|-|TRBJ2-7|TRBV12-5
CASGAQPGQGSSYEQYF
TGTGCTAGTGGTGCACAACCGGGACAGGGAAGCTCCTACGAGCAGTACTTC
>TRBD2|-|TRBJ2-3|TRBV19
CATSRGTSGTSTDTQYF
TGTGCCACTTCCCGGGGGACTAGCGGAACTAGCACAGATACGCAGTATTTT
>TRBD2|-|TRBJ2-3|TRBV4-1
CASSLIWTSGGASDTQYF
TGCGCCAGCAGCCTCATATGGACTAGCGGGGGGGCTTCAGATACGCAGTATTTT
>TRBD2|-|TRBJ2-1|TRBV5-1
CASSPGTSGRDYNEQFF
TGCGCCAGCAGCCCGGGGACTAGCGGGAGGGACTACAATGAGCAGTTCTTC
>TRBD2|-|TRBJ2-5|TRBV9
CASSVGPGLAGQETQYF
TGTGCCAGCAGCGTAGGGCCCGGACTAGCGGGACAAGAGACCCAGTACTTC
>-|-|TRBJ2-7|TRBV7-2
CASSSVLTPYEQYF
TGTGCCAGCAGCTCTGTCCTGACTCCCTACGAGCAGTACTTC
>TRBD2|few|TRBJ2-7|TRBV7-2
CASSLPSSGRIYEQYF
TGTGCCAGCAGCTTACCCTCTAGCGGGAGAATCTACGAGCAGTACTTC
>TRBD2|-|TRBJ2-1|TRBV9
CASSARTSGSRQFF
TGTGCCAGCAGCGCTCGGACTAGCGGGAGTCGACAGTTCTTC
>-|-|TRBJ2-2|TRBV18
CASSLRGVTGELFF
TGTGCCAGCTCACTGCGGGGCGTCACTGGGGAGCTGTTTTTT
>-|-|TRBJ1-3|TRBV11-2
CASSSRRALTGSSGNTIYF
TGTGCCAGCAGCTCTAGAAGGGCCCTGACGGGGAGCTCTGGAAACACCATATATTTT
>-|once|TRBJ1-1|TRBV21-1
CASSKVGYRRYAEAFF
TGTGCCAGCAGCAAAGTGGGGTACAGACGCTACGCTGAAGCTTTCTTT
>-|-|TRBJ2-7|TRBV11-1
CASSPGQVYEQYF
TGTGCCAGCAGCCCCGGACAAGTTTACGAGCAGTACTTC
>TRBD1|-|TRBJ2-1|TRBV4-2
CASSQVADRANEQFF
TGTGCCAGCAGCCAGGTGGCCGACAGGGCGAATGAGCAGTTCTTC
>TRBD2|-|TRBJ2-5|TRBV19
CASSSPGTSGRLGEETQYF
TGTGCCAGTAGTTCACCGGGGACTAGCGGGAGGCTGGGGGAAGAGACCCAGTACTTC
>-|-|TRBJ1-1|TRBV6-5
CASSLRGTEAFF
TGTGCCAGCAGTCTACGGGGCACTGAAGCTTTCTTT
>-|-|TRBJ1-2|TRBV9
CASSADPYGYTF
TGTGCCAGCAGCGCGGACCCGTATGGCTACACCTTC
>-|-|TRBJ2-1|TRBV19
CASSFQFQGHEQFF
TGTGCCAGTAGTTTCCAGTTCCAAGGCCATGAGCAGTTCTTC
>TRBD1|few|TRBJ2-3|TRBV6-6
CASSYGDRVTDTQYF
TGTGCCAGCAGTTACGGCGACAGGGTGACAGATACGCAGTATTTT
>-|-|TRBJ2-4|TRBV11-2
CASSLGQENIQYF
TGTGCCAGCAGCTTAGGACAGGAGAACATTCAGTACTTC
>-|-|TRBJ1-1|TRBV27
CASSLQMNTEAFF
TGTGCCAGCAGCTTACAGATGAACACTGAAGCTTTCTTT
>TRBD2|-|TRBJ2-5|TRBV15
CATRQAGVQETQYF
TGTGCCACCCGGCAAGCGGGAGTTCAGGAGACCCAGTACTTC
>TRBD1|-|TRBJ1-5|TRBV9
CASSPGTGESNQPQHF
TGTGCCAGCAGCCCAGGGACAGGAGAGAGCAATCAGCCCCAGCATTTT
>TRBD1|-|TRBJ1-1|TRBV5-6
CASSPDRGFEAFF
TGTGCCAGCAGCCCAGACAGGGGCTTCGAAGCTTTCTTT
>TRBD2|-|TRBJ2-7|TRBV5-1
CASSLSSGGAQTYEQYF
TGCGCCAGCAGCTTGTCTAGCGGGGGGGCCCAAACCTACGAGCAGTACTTC
>TRBD2|-|TRBJ2-7|TRBV7-4
CASSFILAPYEQYF
TGTGCCAGCAGCTTCATACTAGCGCCCTACGAGCAGTACTTC
>-|-|TRBJ2-1|TRBV7-3
CASSLRGAPYNEQFF
TGTGCCAGCAGCTTACGGGGGGCACCTTACAATGAGCAGTTCTTC
>-|-|TRBJ1-3|TRBV4-1
CASSLAGGRKAGNTIYF
TGCGCCAGCAGCCTCGCCGGAGGGCGTAAGGCTGGAAACACCATATATTTT
>TRBD1|-|TRBJ1-1|TRBV7-9
CASSPTGGRTEAFF
TGTGCCAGCAGCCCGACAGGGGGCAGAACTGAAGCTTTCTTT
>-|-|TRBJ1-1|TRBV6-1
CASSGWASMGEAFF
TGTGCCAGCAGTGGTTGGGCCTCGATGGGTGAAGCTTTCTTT
>TRBD1|-|TRBJ1-1|TRBV10-3
CAISFRGQNTEAFF
TGTGCCATCAGCTTTAGGGGGCAGAACACTGAAGCTTTCTTT
>-|-|TRBJ1-1|TRBV2
CASSEALQGWSTEAFF
TGTGCCAGCAGTGAAGCGCTTCAGGGGTGGAGCACTGAAGCTTTCTTT
>-|-|TRBJ2-1|TRBV28
CASSVRLNEQFF
TGTGCCAGCAGTGTTAGGTTGAATGAGCAGTTCTTC
>TRBD2|-|TRBJ2-5|TRBV2
CASIGLAGWYQETQYF
TGTGCCAGCATAGGGCTAGCGGGTTGGTACCAAGAGACCCAGTACTTC
>-|-|TRBJ1-2|TRBV7-2
CASSSRTGPGYTF
TGTGCCAGCAGCTCCCGGACGGGCCCCGGCTACACCTTC
>-|-|TRBJ1-6|TRBV14
CASSQDRASSSPLHF
TGTGCCAGCAGCCAAGACAGGGCCTCTTCTTCACCCCTCCACTTT
>TRBD2|-|TRBJ2-7|TRBV10-2
CASSLSKGRETSYEQYF
TGCGCCAGCAGCCTCTCGAAGGGGCGGGAGACCTCCTACGAGCAGTACTTC
>-|once|TRBJ2-3|TRBV7-2
CASSPFRRQGFGTDTQYF
TGTGCCAGCAGCCCCTTTCGGAGGCAAGGATTCGGAACAGATACGCAGTATTTT
>-|-|TRBJ1-6|TRBV10-3
CAISEGGQSPLHF
TGTGCCATCAGTGAAGGGGGGCAGTCACCCCTCCACTTT
>TRBD1|-|TRBJ1-2|TRBV27
CASSLFPGQVNYGYTF
TGTGCCAGCAGTTTATTTCCGGGACAGGTGAACTATGGCTACACCTTC
>-|-|TRBJ2-5|TRBV15
CATSREIGGRETQYF
TGTGCCACCAGCAGAGAAATTGGGGGCCGAGAGACCCAGTACTTC